The sequence of this T cell receptor beta chain was determined in a study of blood T cells in healthy people across ages. Study-level results: Older age coincided with a roughly linear decline in TCR beta diversity per million T cells. Nothing was known about donor CMV status, and this possibly confounded expanded clonotype changes.

Comment on this clonotype: What it recognizes is unknown.

The CDR3 length is 15 residues. CDR1 is SGDLS, CDR2 YYNGEE, per germline. The V end lost 0 bases, the J end lost 1 base, and 10 bases lay between the germline ends. Sample-barcoded 5' priming and a J-beta primer mix drove a second PCR of about 6 to 11 cycles. A 12-random-nucleotide template-switch adaptor tagged each cDNA molecule. From the 5' RACE reads, TCRdb called clonotypes with MiXCR, one entry per CDR3 protein. The table includes 890,000 or so distinct CDR3 sequences, about 62% detected once. The source of this sequence is a young man in good health. Sequenced sample: blood. The rearrangement uses TRBV9 and TRBJ1-2; D unclear. The CDR3 reads CASSVDGVVNYGYTF. Here the CDR3 DNA reads TGTGCCAGCAGCGTAGACGGGGTCGTTAACTATGGCTACACCTTC.